The 17 T cell receptor beta chains given below trace back to one sample, sequenced in a study of T cells in Graves' hyperthyroidism and ophthalmopathy. The TCR beta CDR3 regions underwent amplification using RNA transcripts as the source. Carried out on the TCR CDR3, a first-round RT-PCR used the HTBI primer set. From the multiplex PCR reads, TCRdb called clonotypes with MiXCR, one entry per CDR3 protein. The table shows a few hundred thousand distinct CDR3 sequences, with under 25% occurring only once. Sequenced: blood. The receptors come from a woman aged 45-59 years with Graves' hyperthyroidism.

The table lists this clonotype with many counts. This chain joins TRBV24-1 and TRBJ2-2; D may be TRBD2 (7 bases). CDR3 size: 13 residues. Trimming cost V 7 bases and J 6 bases, with 11 bases left between them. Looked up from germline, CDR1 is KGHDR and CDR2 is SFDVKD. Written as DNA, the CDR3 is TGTGCCACCAGAAAAGGGGGGGCCGGGGAGCTGTTTTTT. Residues: CATRKGGAGELFF.

The J gene is TRBJ1-2, the V gene TRBV15, with D possibly matching TRBD1 (5 bases). The CDR3 sequence is 15 residues long. From germline, CDR1 is LNHNV and CDR2 YYDKDF (reference sequence). Trimming took 5 bases from V and 4 from J, leaving 17 bases between them. CDR3 loop: CATSGGTREIYGYTF. CDR3 coding DNA: TGTGCCACCAGCGGCGGGACTCGAGAAATCTATGGCTACACCTTC.

At least ten counts were recorded for this clonotype. V usage is TRBV18 and J usage is TRBJ2-1; TRBD1 or TRBD2 may be the D gene (5 bases each). The CDR3 consists of 14 residues. Germline V CDR1 and CDR2: KGHSH, LQKENI. V gave up 4 bases and J gave up 6 bases, with 13 bases separating them. This chain's CDR3 is CASSLTGAVNEQFF. In DNA, the CDR3 is TGTGCCAGCTCACTTACCGGGGCAGTCAATGAGCAGTTCTTC.

The rearrangement joins TRBV6-6 to TRBJ2-7; D is undetermined. Trimming left V 2 bases short and J 3 bases short, with 11 bases between. Germline V gene data show CDR1 as MNHNY and CDR2 as SVGAGI (reference sequence). CDR3 length equals 14 residues. CDR3 loop: CASSYTQVDYEQYF. CDR3 in DNA: TGTGCCAGCAGTTACACCCAGGTCGACTACGAGCAGTACTTC.

This clonotype was observed a few times. V and J are TRBV29-1 and TRBJ2-1, with D perhaps given as TRBD1 or TRBD2 (5 bases each). CDR1 is SQVTM, CDR2 ANQGSEA, per germline. CDR3 length equals 11 residues. Trimming removed 4 bases at V and 15 bases at J, with 16 bases between. The CDR3 is CSVVEGRGRFF. The CDR3 nucleotides are TGCAGCGTTGTTGAGGGACGAGGGAGGTTCTTC.

This clonotype was counted ten times or more. The genes are TRBV2 and TRBJ1-4, with 7 nucleotides matching TRBD1. The CDR3 runs 14 residues. CDR1 is SNHLY, CDR2 FYNNEI, per germline. V shed 0 bases, J shed 10 bases, and the junction held 5 bases outside the gene matches. CDR3 loop: CASSEASQGGKLFF. The DNA for the CDR3 is TGTGCCAGCAGTGAAGCTTCCCAGGGGGGAAAACTGTTTTTT.

This clonotype was seen ten or more times. The V gene is TRBV5-1, the J gene TRBJ2-3, with a weak D call TRBD2 (5 bases). V was pared by 1 base and J by 1 base, with 10 bases between. The germline V gene has CDR1 SGHRS and CDR2 YFSETQ. The CDR3 extends over 15 amino acids. The CDR3 nucleotides are TGCGCCAGCAGCTTGCGGGGAAGGGGCACAGATACGCAGTATTTT. Translated, it gives CASSLRGRGTDTQYF.

This clonotype was seen ten or more times. The genes are TRBV20-1 and TRBJ2-7; 14 bases map to TRBD2. V was pared by 4 bases and J by 4 bases, with 6 bases of the junction left unmatched. CDR3 length: 15 residues. CDR1 is DFQATT, CDR2 SNEGSKA, per germline (reference sequence). CDR3 region: CSATRLAGGRYEQYF. Written as DNA, the CDR3 is TGCAGTGCTACGCGACTAGCGGGAGGGAGGTACGAGCAGTACTTC.

This chain connects TRBV6-1 to TRBJ1-6; D is undetermined. Between the trimmed V and J ends, which lost 6 bases and 5 bases, there was a span of 8 bases. This CDR3 is 13 amino acids long. Germline assignment: CDR1 MNHNS and CDR2 SASEGT. CDR3 amino acids: CASRYADNSPLHF. In DNA, the CDR3 is TGTGCCAGCAGGTACGCCGATAATTCACCCCTCCACTTT.

The rearrangement uses TRBV6-6 and TRBJ1-6; D may be TRBD1 (6 bases). Germline values: CDR1 MNHNY, CDR2 SVGAGI (reference sequence). Trimming removed 0 bases at V and 6 bases at J, with 12 bases between. The CDR3 contains 16 residues. In DNA, the CDR3 is TGTGCCAGCAGTTACTCGGCCAGGGGTGGTAATTCACCCCTCCACTTT. As protein: CASSYSARGGNSPLHF.

This clonotype was counted at least ten times. The chain combines TRBV20-1 with TRBJ2-5; D not certain. This CDR3 region has 12 residues. V lost 3 bases and J 1 base, leaving 6 bases between the germline ends. CDR1 and CDR2 (germline): DFQATT, SNEGSKA (reference sequence). This chain's CDR3 is CSASRLQETQYF. CDR3 nucleotide sequence: TGCAGTGCTAGTCGGCTCCAAGAGACCCAGTACTTC.

This clonotype came up many times. This sequence joins TRBV7-2 and TRBJ1-2; TRBD1 might be the D (6 bases). Between the trimmed V and J ends, which lost 5 bases and 6 bases, there was a span of 13 bases. The CDR3 contains 13 residues. Germline CDR1 reads SGHTA; CDR2 reads FQGNSA. The CDR3 here is CASSPQGEHGYTF. CDR3 sequence (DNA): TGTGCCAGCAGCCCACAGGGTGAGCATGGCTACACCTTC.

V gene TRBV6-7 combines with J gene TRBJ2-2; 7 positions match TRBD1. TRBV6-7 is placed among ORFs of uncertain function. The trim removed 9 bases at V and 0 bases at J, leaving 4 bases unmatched. There are 14 residues in the CDR3. The CDR3 coding sequence is TGTGCCAGAGACAGGGATCCGAACACCGGGGAGCTGTTTTTT. Amino acid sequence: CARDRDPNTGELFF.

This clonotype was observed a handful of times. The chain links TRBV9 to TRBJ2-2; TRBD2 matches at 9 bases. The germline V gene encodes CDR1 SGDLS and CDR2 YYNGEE. The CDR3 is 17 amino acids. The ends lost 2 bases at V and 1 base at J; junction bases unmatched: 6. The CDR3 loop is CASSVRGGKWNTGELFF. The DNA of the CDR3 is TGTGCCAGCAGCGTGCGGGGGGGGAAGTGGAACACCGGGGAGCTGTTTTTT.

The rearrangement links TRBV7-9 to TRBJ2-7; D possibly matches TRBD1 or TRBD2 (5 bases each). The CDR3 covers 16 residues. Looked up from germline, CDR1 is SEHNR and CDR2 is FQNEAQ (reference sequence). With 2 bases removed from V and 2 bases from J, the gap between germline ends came to 16 bases. CDR3 protein: CASSLFKGGGTYEQYF. The CDR3 DNA is TGTGCCAGCAGCTTATTTAAAGGTGGGGGTACCTACGAGCAGTACTTC.

This clonotype showed up just a few times. The chain couples TRBV20-1 to TRBJ2-6; tentative D call: TRBD1 (6 bases). CDR3 length: 17 residues. The ends were cut back, 0 bases at V and 0 bases at J, with 12 bases in the middle. CDR1 DFQATT and CDR2 SNEGSKA come from the germline V gene (reference sequence). CDR3 sequence reads: CSARDPTGSSGANVLTF. CDR3 coding DNA: TGCAGTGCTAGAGACCCCACAGGGAGCTCTGGGGCCAACGTCCTGACTTTC.

This clonotype showed up many times. This rearrangement joins TRBV6-1 to TRBJ1-1; D may be TRBD1 (5 bases). Germline CDR1 reads MNHNS; CDR2 reads SASEGT. V was shortened by 9 bases and J by 0 bases, with 17 bases between the two germline ends. The CDR3 is 15 amino acids. CDR3 coding DNA: TGTGCCAGTGGCCGCGAAGCAGGGCTGAACACTGAAGCTTTCTTT. Translated, it gives CASGREAGLNTEAFF.